One and the same sample provided the 3 T cell receptor beta chains below, sequenced in a study of early T cells in non-severe SARS-CoV-2 infection listed by TCRdb under 2021. Libraries were made using 5' RACE. The reads were generated on a NextSeq 500. TCRdb redid the processing of the public reads, applying fastp at Q25 and MiXCR, and retained in-frame beta chains. Each entry merges the rows of one CDR3 protein and shows their most common DNA and genes. The sample table shows about 64,000 distinct CDR3 sequences, and about 11% are seen once. Approximately 3% of the sample is held by the ten biggest clonotypes. Sequencing used whole blood, obtained at baseline. The receptors come from an adult who was a healthcare worker with PCR-confirmed SARS-CoV-2 infection or an uninfected control (not recorded which).

This clonotype was observed many times. V gene TRBV5-6 combines with J gene TRBJ1-6, with D tentatively TRBD1 (5 bases). The length of the CDR3 is 14 residues. The V gene lost 4 bases and the J gene lost 9 bases, with 14 bases spanning the gap. In germline, CDR1 is SGHDT, CDR2 YYEEEE. CDR3 in amino acids: CASSPNGAGSPLHF. The CDR3, as DNA: TGTGCCAGCAGCCCCAATGGGGCGGGTTCACCCCTCCACTTT.

Of note for this clonotype: At one of its ends the junction is not consistent with the germline gene, which may arise from a read error. This chain connects TRBV7-2 to TRBJ1-1; perhaps TRBD1 as D (5 bases). Per germline, CDR1 SGHTA and CDR2 FQGNSA. This CDR3 has 11 amino acids. The CDR3 DNA follows: TGTGCCAGCAGCTCGGACACCGAAGCTTTCTTT. This translates into CASSSDTEAFF.

The J gene is TRBJ1-6, the V gene TRBV6-6; 7 nucleotides line up with TRBD1. The germline CDR1 and CDR2 sequences are MNHNY and SVGAGI (reference sequence). Trimming took 7 bases from V and 9 from J; bases not matched to a gene: 18. The CDR3 sequence is 17 residues long. The CDR3, as DNA: TGTGCCAGCACCGTCAGGGAGGGGGCTGTGGGTGGTTCACCCCTCCACTTT. Translated: CASTVREGAVGGSPLHF.